This is a list of T cell receptor beta chains from one sample in a study of blood T cells in healthy people across ages. TCRdb processed the 5' RACE reads anew with MiXCR; each CDR3 protein has one entry. The sample has roughly 800,000 distinct CDR3 sequences, roughly 64% seen once. Sequenced: blood. The receptors here all came from a man aged 25-45 years in good health. Both conserved end residues are part of each CDR3. A D gene is named only where the DNA matches it firmly. A row's size may be missing; if present it is once, few, many or a size class.

J gene: TRBJ1-2; V gene: TRBV20-1; clone size: many; D gene: TRBD1; CDR3 protein: CSAPSPAGGHGYTF; CDR3 DNA: TGCAGTGCCCCTTCCCCCGCAGGGGGCCATGGCTACACCTTC
J gene: TRBJ2-7; V gene: TRBV4-3; clone size: few; D gene: TRBD2; CDR3 protein: CASSQNSAGAYEQYF; CDR3 DNA: TGCGCCAGCAGCCAAAATAGCGCGGGAGCTTACGAGCAGTACTTC
J gene: TRBJ1-4; V gene: TRBV30; clone size: .; D gene: .; CDR3 protein: CAWSATNEKLFF; CDR3 DNA: TGTGCCTGGAGCGCAACTAATGAAAAACTGTTTTTT
J gene: TRBJ2-7; V gene: TRBV18; clone size: few; D gene: TRBD2; CDR3 protein: CASSPGPGGTKGYEQYF; CDR3 DNA: TGTGCCAGCTCACCAGGGCCGGGGGGGACAAAGGGCTACGAGCAGTACTTC
J gene: TRBJ2-7; V gene: TRBV4-1; clone size: once; D gene: TRBD1; CDR3 protein: CASSQEPGGIYEQYF; CDR3 DNA: TGCGCCAGCAGCCAAGAGCCAGGGGGCATCTACGAGCAGTACTTC
J gene: TRBJ2-7; V gene: TRBV6-5; clone size: few; D gene: TRBD1; CDR3 protein: CASSQAGQGYEQYF; CDR3 DNA: TGTGCCAGCAGCCAAGCGGGACAGGGCTACGAGCAGTACTTC
J gene: TRBJ2-1; V gene: TRBV6-1; clone size: .; D gene: TRBD2; CDR3 protein: CASSEEGTSLRDDNEQFF; CDR3 DNA: TGTGCCAGCAGTGAAGAGGGGACTAGCTTACGGGACGACAATGAGCAGTTCTTC
J gene: TRBJ2-1; V gene: TRBV11-3; clone size: once; D gene: TRBD2; CDR3 protein: CASSLGVASGPNEQFF; CDR3 DNA: TGTGCCAGCAGCTTAGGGGTTGCTAGCGGGCCCAATGAGCAGTTCTTC
J gene: TRBJ1-2; V gene: TRBV10-3; clone size: .; D gene: .; CDR3 protein: CAISESQVPGYTF; CDR3 DNA: TGTGCCATCAGTGAGTCACAAGTTCCTGGCTACACCTTC
J gene: TRBJ1-2; V gene: TRBV7-2; clone size: .; D gene: TRBD1; CDR3 protein: CASSSRGYGGYTF; CDR3 DNA: TGTGCCAGCAGCTCCAGGGGGTATGGGGGCTACACCTTC
J gene: TRBJ1-1; V gene: TRBV20-1; clone size: .; D gene: TRBD1; CDR3 protein: CSASRGPGTGGTEAFF; CDR3 DNA: TGCAGTGCTAGTCGTGGGCCCGGGACAGGGGGGACTGAAGCTTTCTTT
J gene: TRBJ2-5; V gene: TRBV3-1; clone size: .; D gene: .; CDR3 protein: CASSLGQAYQETQYF; CDR3 DNA: TGTGCCAGCAGCCTCGGGCAGGCCTACCAAGAGACCCAGTACTTC
J gene: TRBJ1-2; V gene: TRBV6-1; clone size: .; D gene: .; CDR3 protein: CASSEHWKGYTF; CDR3 DNA: TGTGCCAGCAGTGAACACTGGAAGGGCTACACCTTC
J gene: TRBJ2-4; V gene: TRBV24-1; clone size: few; D gene: TRBD1; CDR3 protein: CATSEGTGIIQYF; CDR3 DNA: TGTGCCACCAGTGAGGGGACAGGGATCATTCAGTACTTC
J gene: TRBJ1-2; V gene: TRBV7-2; clone size: .; D gene: .; CDR3 protein: CASSFTGRDGYTF; CDR3 DNA: TGTGCCAGCAGCTTTACAGGGAGGGATGGCTACACCTTC
J gene: TRBJ2-5; V gene: TRBV15; clone size: .; D gene: .; CDR3 protein: CATSRGVIGRETQYF; CDR3 DNA: TGTGCCACCAGCAGAGGGGTCATCGGTCGGGAGACCCAGTACTTC
J gene: TRBJ2-7; V gene: TRBV6-5; clone size: few; D gene: .; CDR3 protein: CASGFGAAYEQYF; CDR3 DNA: TGTGCCAGCGGGTTCGGGGCAGCCTACGAGCAGTACTTC
J gene: TRBJ1-4; V gene: TRBV4-2; clone size: .; D gene: TRBD1; CDR3 protein: CASSQARGTGGEKLFF; CDR3 DNA: TGTGCCAGCAGCCAAGCCAGGGGGACAGGGGGTGAAAAACTGTTTTTT
J gene: TRBJ2-3; V gene: TRBV29-1; clone size: .; D gene: .; CDR3 protein: CSVDMLGTDTQYF; CDR3 DNA: TGCAGCGTTGATATGTTAGGAACAGATACGCAGTATTTT
J gene: TRBJ2-5; V gene: TRBV5-1; clone size: .; D gene: TRBD1; CDR3 protein: CASRGQVGETQYF; CDR3 DNA: TGCGCCAGCCGCGGACAGGTAGGAGAGACCCAGTACTTC
J gene: TRBJ2-1; V gene: TRBV6-2/TRBV6-3; clone size: .; D gene: .; CDR3 protein: CASSLVRELEQFF; CDR3 DNA: TGTGCCAGCAGTCTAGTCAGGGAACTTGAGCAGTTCTTC
J gene: TRBJ1-2; V gene: TRBV5-1; clone size: few; D gene: .; CDR3 protein: CASSSPQSDYGYTF; CDR3 DNA: TGCGCCAGCAGCTCCCCACAGTCTGACTATGGCTACACCTTC
J gene: TRBJ2-7; V gene: TRBV6-5; clone size: few; D gene: .; CDR3 protein: CASSSPPPDSYEQYF; CDR3 DNA: TGTGCCAGCAGCTCCCCTCCGCCGGACTCCTACGAGCAGTACTTC
J gene: TRBJ2-1; V gene: TRBV9; clone size: .; D gene: .; CDR3 protein: CASSPDWAGTYNEQFF; CDR3 DNA: TGTGCCAGCAGCCCCGACTGGGCGGGAACCTACAATGAGCAGTTCTTC
J gene: TRBJ1-2; V gene: TRBV19; clone size: .; D gene: .; CDR3 protein: CASRDTGRSMNYGYTF; CDR3 DNA: TGTGCCAGTAGGGACACAGGGAGAAGTATGAACTATGGCTACACCTTC